Presented here are 4 T cell receptor beta chains from one specimen sequenced in a study of T cell changes during pregnancy in multiple sclerosis. Sequenced by immunoSEQ multiplex PCR; TCRdb stores in-frame clones only, minus some. The data hold some 25,000 clones, with more than 75% observed a single time. Sequencing used CD4+ T cells from peripheral blood mononuclear cells, obtained in the first trimester of pregnancy. The origin of the receptors is a female donor in good health, enrolled as a control in a pregnancy study.

The rearrangement joins TRBV5-4 to TRBJ2-2; 12 bases map to TRBD2. There are 16 residues in the CDR3. Germline V lookup: CDR1 SGHNT, CDR2 YYREEE (reference sequence). Unmatched junction bases numbered 5, after V lost 4 bases and J lost 4 bases. CDR3 in DNA: TGTGCCAGCAGCCAGGGACTAGCGGGTCTCACCGGGGAGCTGTTTTTT. Translated, it gives CASSQGLAGLTGELFF.

The rearrangement joins TRBV7-3 to TRBJ2-1; D possibly corresponds to TRBD1 (5 bases). V was clipped by 4 bases and J by 0 bases, with 13 bases between them. CDR1 is SGHTA and CDR2 is FQGTGA in the germline V gene. The CDR3 loop spans 16 amino acids. CDR3 sequence: CASSSPGHSSYNEQFF. CDR3 sequence (DNA): TGTGCCAGCAGCTCACCCGGACACAGCTCCTACAATGAGCAGTTCTTC.

The chain carries TRBV14 and TRBJ2-3; tentative D call: TRBD1 (5 bases). V lost 6 bases and J 4 bases, leaving 14 bases between the germline ends. The CDR3 runs 14 residues. Germline lookup yields CDR1 SGHDN and CDR2 FVKESK. The DNA of the CDR3 is TGTGCCAGCAGTCGAAACCCAGGGTCAGATACGCAGTATTTT. Translating it yields CASSRNPGSDTQYF.

The gene calls are TRBV19 and TRBJ1-5, with 8 bases fitting TRBD1. Germline V gene data show CDR1 as LNHDA and CDR2 as SQIVND (reference sequence). J was trimmed by 6 bases and V by 7 bases; bases with no gene match: 8. This CDR3 has 14 amino acids. The CDR3 region has the DNA TGTGCCAGTACCCTGGACAGGGCGGGTCAGCCCCAGCATTTT. This encodes CASTLDRAGQPQHF. Combining the CDR3 with reference TRBV19 and TRBJ1-5 gives the whole variable domain DGGITQSPKYLFRKEGQNVTLSCEQNLNHDAMYWYRQDPGQGLRLIYYSQIVNDFQKGDIAEGYSVSREKKESFPLTVTSAQKNPTAFYLCASTLDRAGQPQHFGDGTRLSIL.